A single sample gave rise to the 25 T cell receptor beta chains below, sequenced in a study of regulatory T cells in long-lasting Graves disease. Time point in this sample: persistent/refractory GD, antithyroid drugs over 5 years with positive TRAb. Scientists built the TCR library using RNA that was extracted from PBMCs. In building TCR beta libraries, iRepertoire HTBI primers were used together with Arm-PCR of CDR3 regions. In TCRdb, the multiplex PCR reads were re-called with MiXCR into one record per CDR3 protein. The repertoire has around 400,000 distinct CDR3 sequences, around a fifth of them found once; the top ten carry over 11%. Specimen: peripheral blood mononuclear cells (PBMCs), collected when the disease was refractory, from a patient treated with antithyroid drugs. These receptors originate from a female donor with Graves disease.

The table lists this clonotype with a few counts. This chain uses TRBV4-1 with TRBJ2-3; D is perhaps TRBD2 (5 bases). Germline V CDR1 and CDR2: MGHRA, YSYEKL. The CDR3 is made up of 16 amino acids. The germline V and J ends were trimmed by 0 bases and 2 bases, with 12 bases remaining between them. The chain's CDR3 is CASSQESSGITDTQYF. The CDR3 DNA is TGCGCCAGCAGCCAAGAGTCCAGCGGAATCACAGATACGCAGTATTTT.

This clonotype was observed at least ten times. The chain couples TRBV2 to TRBJ1-5, with D perhaps matching TRBD1 (6 bases). Germline V gene data show CDR1 as SNHLY and CDR2 as FYNNEI. V lost 5 bases and J 1 base, leaving 9 bases between the germline ends. The CDR3 length is 14 residues. The CDR3 loop is CASSKDRSNQPQHF. The CDR3 coding sequence is TGTGCCAGCAGTAAAGACAGGAGCAATCAGCCCCAGCATTTT.

In its sample, this clonotype was seen a few times. The V gene is TRBV20-1, the J gene TRBJ2-2; no clear D. V was clipped by 5 bases and J by 3 bases, with 7 bases between them. The CDR3 totals 12 residues. Germline CDR1 reads DFQATT; CDR2 reads SNEGSKA (reference sequence). This CDR3 is CSARSDTGELFF. CDR3 DNA sequence: TGCAGTGCTCGTTCTGACACCGGGGAGCTGTTTTTT.

This clonotype was seen repeatedly, ten times or more. The J gene is TRBJ2-2, the V gene TRBV27; TRBD2 matches at 13 bases. CDR1 is MNHEY and CDR2 is SMNVEV in the germline V gene (reference sequence). The CDR3 loop spans 19 amino acids. With 5 bases clipped from V and 5 bases from J, the junction kept 14 bases outside the gene matches. The CDR3 loop reads CASSPGDSQGLAGTGELFF. DNA for the CDR3: TGTGCCAGCAGTCCAGGGGACAGTCAGGGACTAGCGGGAACCGGGGAGCTGTTTTTT.

This clonotype has ten or more counts. This chain links TRBV2 with TRBJ1-1; D remains unclear. Germline lookup yields CDR1 SNHLY and CDR2 FYNNEI. V lost 7 bases and J lost 5, with 20 bases in between. The CDR3 is made up of 15 amino acids. The CDR3 DNA is TGTGCCAGCAAACGGGAAGGCAGTCCTTTAACTGAAGCTTTCTTT. Translating it yields CASKREGSPLTEAFF.

The chain couples TRBV7-6 to TRBJ2-2; the D gene is possibly TRBD2 (5 bases). V shed 5 bases and J shed 4 bases, with 20 bases lying between them. Germline V lookup: CDR1 SGHVS, CDR2 FNYEAQ. The CDR3 covers 17 residues. The CDR3: CASSPNGGLPSTGELFF. The CDR3, as DNA: TGTGCCAGCAGCCCTAATGGAGGTCTCCCCAGCACCGGGGAGCTGTTTTTT.

Comments on this clonotype: Only one base separates this from a far larger clonotype, so it likely reflects a read error. The chain links TRBV28 to TRBJ2-5; 8 nucleotides agree with TRBD1. TRBJ2-7 matches the DNA end more closely, so the J call is doubtful. CDR3 length equals 15 residues. CDR1 and CDR2 from the germline V gene are MDHEN and SYDVKM. In DNA, the CDR3 is TGTGCCAGCAGCATAGGACAGGGAGTAGCCTACGAGCAGTACTTC. As protein: CASSIGQGVAYEQYF.

In its sample, this clonotype was seen a few times. The rearrangement joins TRBV29-1 to TRBJ2-5, with TRBD2 as a possible D gene (6 bases). With 7 bases removed from V and 9 bases from J, the gap between germline ends came to 15 bases. Germline V lookup: CDR1 SQVTM, CDR2 ANQGSEA. The CDR3 runs 11 residues. As DNA, the CDR3 is TGCAGCGACGAACGGGGGTTGGCCCAGTACTTC. This codes for CSDERGLAQYF.

This clonotype appeared many times. The rearrangement uses TRBV18 and TRBJ2-5, with D tentatively TRBD2 (6 bases). V was pared by 3 bases and J by 5 bases, with 13 bases between. Germline V gives CDR1 KGHSH, CDR2 LQKENI. The CDR3 has 14 residues. This CDR3 reads CASSPRLDAETQYF. The CDR3 DNA reads TGTGCCAGCTCACCCCGACTAGATGCGGAGACCCAGTACTTC.

This clonotype was counted at least ten times. The V and J genes are TRBV9 and TRBJ2-5, with 8 bases lining up with TRBD1. The CDR3 consists of 15 residues. Trimming cost V 3 bases and J 5 bases; bases outside gene matches: 9. Germline V gene data show CDR1 as SGDLS and CDR2 as YYNGEE. CDR3 DNA sequence: TGTGCCAGCAGCGCCGACAGGGGAGGAGGCGAGACCCAGTACTTC. Its protein product is CASSADRGGGETQYF. Full variable domain (missing parts from reference TRBV9 and TRBJ2-5): DSGVTQTPKHLITATGQRVTLRCSPRSGDLSVYWYQQSLDQGLQFLIQYYNGEERAKGNILERFSAQQFPDLHSELNLSSLELGDSALYFCASSADRGGGETQYFGPGTRLLVL.

Details on this clonotype: A read error may be the cause here, since a much bigger clone is one base away. This chain joins TRBV11-2 and TRBJ2-5; TRBD1 or TRBD2 may be the D gene (5 bases each). The V gene's germline CDR1 is SGHAT and CDR2 FQNNGV. The CDR3 length is 15 residues. Here the CDR3 reads CANSPTGTPPQTQYF. The CDR3 DNA sequence: TGTGCCAACAGCCCAACCGGGACCCCCCCACAGACCCAGTACTTC.

The chain uses TRBV14 and TRBJ1-4, with unresolved D. Trimming took off 3 bases at V and 2 bases at J, with 13 bases between the two ends. Germline V lookup: CDR1 SGHDN, CDR2 FVKESK. The CDR3 sequence is 16 residues long. CDR3 amino acids: CASSQPGPWTNEKLFF. CDR3 nucleotide sequence: TGTGCCAGCAGCCAGCCAGGTCCTTGGACTAATGAAAAACTGTTTTTT. Full variable domain (remainder filled in from reference TRBV14 and TRBJ1-4): EAGVTQFPSHSVIEKGQTVTLRCDPISGHDNLYWYRRVMGKEIKFLLHFVKESKQDESGMPNNRFLAERTGGTYSTLKVQPAELEDSGVYFCASSQPGPWTNEKLFFGSGTQLSVL.

This clonotype has ten or more counts. V and J are TRBV10-3 and TRBJ1-1, with a possible D match to TRBD1 (5 bases). The CDR3 has 12 amino acids. The V gene lost 10 bases and the J gene lost 6 bases, with 15 bases spanning the gap. Per the germline V gene, CDR1 is ENHRY and CDR2 is SYGVKD. The CDR3 region is CATRDLGSEAFF. CDR3 DNA sequence: TGTGCCACCAGGGACCTGGGTTCTGAAGCTTTCTTT.

This clonotype was recorded at least ten times. The chain combines TRBV28 with TRBJ2-5; 7 bases fit TRBD1. The CDR3 runs to 15 residues. J gave up 4 bases and V 6 bases, and 11 bases lay outside the gene matches. Germline CDR1 reads MDHEN; CDR2 reads SYDVKM. As DNA, the CDR3 is TGTGCCAGCAGCTCGACAGGGAAAGGGGCAGAGACCCAGTACTTC. Residues: CASSSTGKGAETQYF. The whole variable domain, filled in from reference TRBV28 and TRBJ2-5, reads DVKVTQSSRYLVKRTGEKVFLECVQDMDHENMFWYRQDPGLGLRLIYFSYDVKMKEKGDIPEGYSVSREKKERFSLILESASTNQTSMYLCASSSTGKGAETQYFGPGTRLLVL.

The table lists this clonotype with many counts. The chain carries TRBV2 and TRBJ1-6; 8 bases line up with TRBD1. This CDR3 comprises 15 residues. J was trimmed by 7 bases and V by 8 bases; bases with no gene match: 10. CDR1 is SNHLY, CDR2 FYNNEI, per germline. The CDR3 nucleotides read TGTGCCAGCCTTCGGACAGGGCACGGGAATTCACCCCTCCACTTT. This gives the protein CASLRTGHGNSPLHF.

The chain employs TRBV18 and TRBJ2-2; D unresolved. Germline V gene lookup returns CDR1 KGHSH and CDR2 LQKENI. The germline V and J ends were trimmed by 1 base and 0 bases, with 9 bases remaining between them. The CDR3 spans 16 residues. CDR3 sequence: CASSPQGRSNTGELFF. Here the CDR3 DNA reads TGTGCCAGCTCACCACAGGGAAGATCGAACACCGGGGAGCTGTTTTTT.

The V call is TRBV5-1, the J call TRBJ2-7; the D is unclear. In germline, CDR1 is SGHRS, CDR2 YFSETQ. Deletions cut 4 bases from V and 7 bases from J, with 18 bases between. The CDR3 totals 14 residues. DNA for the CDR3: TGCGCCAGCAGCCCCCGGCCAGGCCCCAGGGAGCAGTACTTC. Protein sequence: CASSPRPGPREQYF.

This sequence joins TRBV18 and TRBJ2-7; 13 nucleotides match TRBD2. Germline V gives CDR1 KGHSH, CDR2 LQKENI. The CDR3 extends over 16 amino acids. J was trimmed by 3 bases and V by 6 bases; bases with no gene match: 8. CDR3 loop: CASSPRTSGSVYEQYF. The DNA of the CDR3 is TGTGCCAGCTCGCCTAGGACTAGCGGGAGTGTCTACGAGCAGTACTTC.

This clonotype was detected ten times or more. The chain joins TRBV6-5 to TRBJ2-7; D not resolved. V gave up 0 bases and J gave up 4 bases, with 13 bases separating them. The germline V gene has CDR1 MNHEY and CDR2 SVGAGI. The CDR3 extends over 15 amino acids. CDR3 nucleotide sequence: TGTGCCAGCAGTTACTCGACTCAAAAACGTTACGAGCAGTACTTC. Its translation is CASSYSTQKRYEQYF.

In this sample, this clonotype turned up many times. The chain is built from TRBV5-4 and TRBJ2-2, with 8 bases that match TRBD2. Germline CDR1 and CDR2: SGHNT and YYREEE (reference sequence). The junction had 6 bases not matched to a gene; V was cut back by 2 bases and J by 6 bases. CDR3 length: 15 residues. The CDR3 DNA reads as TGTGCCAGCAGCTTCACTAGCGGCCCCGCCGGGGAGCTGTTTTTT. Translating gives CASSFTSGPAGELFF.

The chain recombines TRBV10-1 with TRBJ2-3, with D possibly TRBD2 on 5 matching bases. This CDR3 spans 15 amino acids. V lost 4 bases and J 6 bases, leaving 17 bases between the germline ends. Per the germline V gene, CDR1 is WNHNN and CDR2 is SYGVQD (reference sequence). The DNA for the CDR3 is TGCGCCAGCAGTGCTTCTGTCGGGAAAGAGGATACGCAGTATTTT. It is translated as CASSASVGKEDTQYF.

The V and J genes are TRBV14 and TRBJ2-7; 10 bases fit TRBD1. Losses at the gene ends were 5 bases for V and 3 bases for J; bases not matched to a gene: 7. Germline V gene sequence: CDR1 SGHDN, CDR2 FVKESK. The CDR3 has 15 residues. The CDR3 DNA is TGTGCCAGCAGCTTACCCGGGACAGGGGTCTACGAGCAGTACTTC. This gives the protein CASSLPGTGVYEQYF.

This clonotype appeared a few times. The rearrangement joins TRBV20-1 to TRBJ2-7, with D possibly being TRBD1 (6 bases). Germline values: CDR1 DFQATT, CDR2 SNEGSKA (reference sequence). The V and J ends lost 3 bases and 2 bases respectively, with 20 bases between them. The CDR3 has 16 amino acids. CDR3 sequence: CSASSLLDRRPYEQYF. In DNA, the CDR3 is TGCAGTGCTAGTAGCCTCCTGGACAGACGTCCCTACGAGCAGTACTTC.

This clonotype was counted ten times or more. The chain links TRBV19 to TRBJ2-7, with a weak D call TRBD2 (5 bases). CDR1 LNHDA and CDR2 SQIVND come from the germline V gene (reference sequence). Deletions cut 4 bases from V and 7 bases from J, with 14 bases between. This CDR3 region has 13 residues. The chain's CDR3 is CASSSSGGWEQYF. The CDR3 coding sequence is TGTGCCAGTAGTAGCTCCGGAGGATGGGAGCAGTACTTC.

This clonotype was found many times. This chain connects TRBV12-3 or TRBV12-4 to TRBJ1-1; D ambiguous. Trimming shortened V by 6 bases and J by 3 bases, and 8 bases separated the two germline ends. The CDR3 is 12 amino acids. The CDR3 spells CASRTGYTEAFF. For the CDR3, the DNA is TGTGCCAGCAGGACGGGATACACTGAAGCTTTCTTT.